Below are 24 T cell receptor beta chains sequenced from a single sample in a study of T cells in Graves' hyperthyroidism and ophthalmopathy. Amplified TCR beta CDR3 regions came from RNA transcripts. HTBI primers were employed in a first-round RT-PCR of the TCR CDR3. TCRdb re-derived calls from the multiplex PCR reads in MiXCR, one entry per CDR3 protein. Of hundreds of thousands of distinct CDR3 sequences listed, about two fifths were seen once; the top ten hold about 8.9%. Sequencing was done on a sample of blood. The receptors were gathered from a man between 18 and 35 years old with Graves' hyperthyroidism.

The table lists this clonotype with many counts. The chain joins TRBV7-2 to TRBJ2-7; tentative D call: TRBD2 (6 bases). CDR3 length: 15 amino acids. CDR1 and CDR2 (germline): SGHTA, FQGNSA. Trimming removed 4 bases at V and 0 bases at J, with 13 bases between. CDR3 nucleotide sequence: TGTGCCAGCAGCTCCCTAGCGACAAACTCCTACGAGCAGTACTTC. Its translation: CASSSLATNSYEQYF. Supplemented by reference TRBV7-2 and TRBJ2-7, the full variable domain reads GAGVSQSPSNKVTEKGKDVELRCDPISGHTALYWYRQSLGQGLEFLIYFQGNSAPDKSGLPSDRFSAERTGGSVSTLTIQRTQQEDSAVYLCASSSLATNSYEQYFGPGTRLTVT.

Ten or more counts support this clonotype. The chain links TRBV9 to TRBJ2-5; the D gene is possibly TRBD1 (6 bases). Germline CDR1 reads SGDLS; CDR2 reads YYNGEE. The CDR3 sequence is 15 residues long. V gave up 0 bases and J gave up 5 bases, with 14 bases separating them. The CDR3 sequence is CASSVAAGVDETQYF. The DNA of the CDR3 is TGTGCCAGCAGCGTAGCAGCAGGGGTGGACGAGACCCAGTACTTC.

This clonotype came up a few times. V and J are TRBV9 and TRBJ1-1; D not resolved. Germline assignment: CDR1 SGDLS and CDR2 YYNGEE. The CDR3 runs 15 residues. V lost 4 bases, J lost 5 bases, and 18 bases lay in between. In DNA, the CDR3 is TGTGCCAGCAGCCAAGAATTCCTAGACCCGACTGAAGCTTTCTTT. It codes for CASSQEFLDPTEAFF.

J is TRBJ1-1 and V is TRBV7-2; TRBD1 matches at 8 bases. The V gene end was trimmed by 5 bases and the J gene end by 10 bases; junction bases not matched to a gene: 12. This CDR3 has 14 residues. Germline V CDR1 and CDR2: SGHTA, FQGNSA. The CDR3 loop is CASSLEGRTGPAFF. CDR3 nucleotide sequence: TGTGCCAGCAGCCTAGAGGGTAGGACAGGGCCAGCTTTCTTT.

The chain employs TRBV25-1 and TRBJ2-3; D remains unclear. The length of the CDR3 is 14 residues. CDR1 and CDR2 (germline): MGHDK, SYGVNS. V was cut by 3 bases and J by 2 bases, with 9 bases left in between. CDR3 nucleotide sequence: TGTGCCAGCAGTGATACAGTCTACACAGATACGCAGTATTTT. Residues: CASSDTVYTDTQYF.

This clonotype was seen more than once but under ten times. The genes are TRBV10-3 and TRBJ1-5; 10 bases fit TRBD1. Germline V gives CDR1 ENHRY, CDR2 SYGVKD. V was pared by 10 bases and J by 6 bases, with 6 bases of the junction left unmatched. The CDR3 runs 13 residues. Here the CDR3 reads CATGTGDRQPQHF. The CDR3 DNA reads as TGTGCCACCGGGACAGGGGATCGTCAGCCCCAGCATTTT.

Many counts were recorded for this clonotype. The chain employs TRBV7-2 and TRBJ1-5, with 11 bases fitting TRBD1. CDR3 size: 14 residues. V lost 4 bases, J lost 6 bases, and 2 bases stayed unmatched. Germline lookup yields CDR1 SGHTA and CDR2 FQGNSA. In DNA form, the CDR3 reads TGTGCCAGCAGCTCCGGGACAGGGGGTCAGCCCCAGCATTTT. Amino acids: CASSSGTGGQPQHF.

This clonotype was picked up many times. The genes are TRBV7-9 and TRBJ2-7, with D perhaps TRBD1 (6 bases). V lost 8 bases and J lost 6, with 11 bases in between. In germline, CDR1 is SEHNR, CDR2 FQNEAQ (reference sequence). The CDR3 is made up of 11 amino acids. CDR3 amino acids: CASVQGIEQYF. CDR3 DNA sequence: TGTGCCAGCGTTCAGGGGATCGAGCAGTACTTC.

J is TRBJ1-1 and V is TRBV6-4; TRBD1 is a possible D gene (5 bases). The CDR3 runs 13 residues. V gave up 3 bases and J gave up 7 bases, with 12 bases separating them. Germline assignment: CDR1 MRHNA and CDR2 SNTAGT. CDR3 coding DNA: TGTGCCAGCAGTGAATCGAGGGGCGATGAAGCTTTCTTT. The encoded protein is CASSESRGDEAFF.

This chain links TRBV6-5 with TRBJ1-5; D is perhaps TRBD1 (5 bases). The CDR3 loop spans 11 amino acids. The V gene's germline CDR1 is MNHEY and CDR2 SVGAGI. The V gene lost 5 bases and the J gene lost 11 bases, with 10 bases spanning the gap. CDR3 region: CASSQGRTQHF. CDR3 DNA sequence: TGTGCCAGCAGTCAGGGACGGACCCAGCATTTT.

This CDR3 is CASSLGRGTFKAEAFF. The CDR3 bases are TGTGCCAGCAGCTTAGGGAGAGGGACTTTCAAGGCTGAAGCTTTCTTT. This rearrangement joins TRBV7-8 to TRBJ1-1; D might be TRBD1 (5 bases). V was shortened by 1 base and J by 6 bases, with 18 bases between the two germline ends. Germline V gives CDR1 SGHVS, CDR2 FQNEAQ. This CDR3 spans 16 amino acids. The variable domain in full, with the rest retrieved from reference TRBV7-8 and TRBJ1-1, is GAGVSQSPRYKVAKRGQDVALRCDPISGHVSLFWYQQALGQGPEFLTYFQNEAQLDKSGLPSDRFFAERPEGSVSTLKIQRTQQEDSAVYLCASSLGRGTFKAEAFFGQGTRLTVV.

V and J are TRBV9 and TRBJ2-2; D is ambiguous. Germline V gene lookup returns CDR1 SGDLS and CDR2 YYNGEE. V lost 2 bases to trimming and J lost 4 bases, with 12 bases between them. The CDR3 covers 15 residues. CDR3 in DNA: TGTGCCAGCAGCGTTTTCTATAGCCCCACCGGGGAGCTGTTTTTT. It codes for CASSVFYSPTGELFF. The variable domain in full, with the rest retrieved from reference TRBV9 and TRBJ2-2, is DSGVTQTPKHLITATGQRVTLRCSPRSGDLSVYWYQQSLDQGLQFLIQYYNGEERAKGNILERFSAQQFPDLHSELNLSSLELGDSALYFCASSVFYSPTGELFFGEGSRLTVL.

This clonotype has just a few counts. The chain joins TRBV7-9 to TRBJ2-7; possibly TRBD2 for D (6 bases). This CDR3 spans 16 amino acids. Germline CDR1 reads SEHNR; CDR2 reads FQNEAQ (reference sequence). V was pared by 5 bases and J by 0 bases, with 17 bases between. CDR3 sequence reads: CASSRTPDGSSYEQYF. CDR3 nucleotides: TGTGCCAGCAGCCGCACCCCTGACGGGAGCTCCTACGAGCAGTACTTC.

On this clonotype itself: A much larger clone differs from this one at a single base, so this may be a read error. Given the absence of the conserved phenylalanine or tryptophan at the CDR3 end, a read error is likely. The chain recombines TRBV7-9 with TRBJ1-2, with 9 bases identical to TRBD1. Per the germline V gene, CDR1 is SEHNR and CDR2 is FQNEAQ (reference sequence). V lost 3 bases to trimming and J lost 5 bases; unmatched junction nucleotides: 4. The CDR3 is 14 residues long. The CDR3 protein is CASSFRGQGYGYTL. DNA of the CDR3: TGTGCCAGCAGCTTCCGTGGACAGGGGTATGGCTACACCCTC.

This clonotype was picked up a small number of times. The chain couples TRBV6-5 to TRBJ1-2; 10 bases agree with TRBD1. The CDR3 totals 12 residues. From germline, CDR1 is MNHEY and CDR2 SVGAGI. The junction had 6 bases not matched to a gene; V was cut back by 9 bases and J by 8 bases. The CDR3 loop is CASLTGGEGYTF. CDR3 in DNA: TGTGCCAGTCTGACAGGGGGCGAGGGCTACACCTTC.

This clonotype was seen repeatedly, ten times or more. This chain connects TRBV2 to TRBJ1-2, with a possible D match to TRBD1 (5 bases). Between the trimmed V and J ends, which lost 4 bases and 2 bases, there was a span of 11 bases. The CDR3 spans 14 residues. Germline V CDR1 and CDR2: SNHLY, FYNNEI. The CDR3 region has the DNA TGTGCCAGCAGTGCAGAGACAGACAACTATGGCTACACCTTC. Protein: CASSAETDNYGYTF. Together with reference TRBV2 and TRBJ1-2, the CDR3 gives the full variable domain: EPEVTQTPSHQVTQMGQEVILRCVPISNHLYFYWYRQILGQKVEFLVSFYNNEISEKSEIFDDQFSVERPDGSNFTLKIRSTKLEDSAMYFCASSAETDNYGYTFGSGTRLTVV.

This chain connects TRBV12-3 or TRBV12-4 to TRBJ1-1; D remains ambiguous. Trimming stripped 1 base from V and 4 bases from J, with 13 bases between. The CDR3 loop spans 15 amino acids. The CDR3 spells CASSLVAGLGTEAFF. The CDR3 DNA reads as TGTGCCAGCAGTTTAGTGGCGGGCCTGGGCACTGAAGCTTTCTTT.

This clonotype was detected many times. The chain joins TRBV15 to TRBJ2-2; 8 positions match TRBD1. Germline CDR1 LNHNV, CDR2 YYDKDF (reference sequence). The V gene end was trimmed by 4 bases and the J gene end by 3 bases; junction bases not matched to a gene: 4. CDR3 length: 15 residues. CDR3 in DNA: TGTGCCACCAGCACGGAGGGACAGGACACCGGGGAGCTGTTTTTT. Its protein is CATSTEGQDTGELFF. The whole variable domain, remainder taken from reference TRBV15 and TRBJ2-2, is DAMVIQNPRYQVTQFGKPVTLSCSQTLNHNVMYWYQQKSSQAPKLLFHYYDKDFNNEADTPDNFQSRRPNTSFCFLDIRSPGLGDTAMYLCATSTEGQDTGELFFGEGSRLTVL.

This clonotype was seen at least ten times. The V call is TRBV11-2, the J call TRBJ2-5; unclear D gene. The V gene lost 10 bases and the J gene lost 2 bases, with 17 bases spanning the gap. The V gene's germline CDR1 is SGHAT and CDR2 FQNNGV. There are 14 residues in the CDR3. For the CDR3, the DNA is TGTGCCATCTTTCCGCCGAGGTTTCAAGAGACCCAGTACTTC. It yields the protein CAIFPPRFQETQYF.

This chain uses TRBV12-3 or TRBV12-4 with TRBJ1-6; D is unclear. The CDR3 length is 12 residues. V was cut by 5 bases and J by 7 bases, with 6 bases left in between. Here the CDR3 DNA reads TGTGCCAGCAGTACGACCAATTCACCCCTCCACTTT. Translating gives CASSTTNSPLHF.

The sample holds many counts of this clonotype. Here the CDR3 DNA reads TGTGCCAGCAGCTCCGCCGCCAACGTCCTGACTTTC. Translated: CASSSAANVLTF. The J gene is TRBJ2-6, the V gene TRBV11-2; D is unresolved. V was cut by 4 bases and J by 7 bases, with 5 bases left in between. Germline CDR1 SGHAT, CDR2 FQNNGV. This CDR3 has 12 residues.

Ten or more counts support this clonotype. The V call is TRBV11-2, the J call TRBJ1-2, with 8 nucleotides matching TRBD1. The CDR3 contains 14 residues. J was trimmed by 0 bases and V by 5 bases; bases with no gene match: 2. Germline CDR1 reads SGHAT; CDR2 reads FQNNGV. In DNA form, the CDR3 reads TGTGCCAGCAGCAAGGACAGGGCTAACTATGGCTACACCTTC. Protein sequence: CASSKDRANYGYTF. Based on the CDR3 plus reference TRBV11-2 and TRBJ1-2, the full variable domain is EAGVAQSPRYKIIEKRQSVAFWCNPISGHATLYWYQQILGQGPKLLIQFQNNGVVDDSQLPKDRFSAERLKGVDSTLKIQPAKLEDSAVYLCASSKDRANYGYTFGSGTRLTVV.

This chain links TRBV9 with TRBJ1-5; no firm D call. This CDR3 is built from 15 residues. The V gene's germline CDR1 is SGDLS and CDR2 YYNGEE. V lost 4 bases to trimming and J lost 0 bases, with 11 bases between them. For the CDR3, the DNA is TGTGCCAGCAGCTTGAAAGGGATTAGCAATCAGCCCCAGCATTTT. It yields the protein CASSLKGISNQPQHF.

In this sample, this clonotype turned up a few times. This sequence joins TRBV7-9 and TRBJ1-1, with a possible D match to TRBD1 (5 bases). This CDR3 has 15 residues. The V end lost 7 bases, the J end lost 4 bases, and 19 bases lay between the germline ends. Germline V CDR1 and CDR2: SEHNR, FQNEAQ (reference sequence). DNA of the CDR3: TGTGCCAGCACCTCCCCAAATCAGGGAGTCACTGAAGCTTTCTTT. This codes for CASTSPNQGVTEAFF.